This TCR beta chain stems from a study of cytomegalovirus exposure and HLA in healthy donors. PCR involved 60 Vbeta and 13 Jbeta primers. Measured with immunoSEQ multiplex PCR; TCRdb has only the in-frame clones, and not every one. The table gives 120,000 to 150,000 clones; the top ten clones make up around 2.2% of it. The CDR3 runs 17 residues. Germline lookup yields CDR1 MNHNS and CDR2 SASEGT. V dropped 0 bases and J dropped 4; count of bases not matched to a gene: 10. This sequence joins TRBV6-1 and TRBJ2-5; 8 positions match TRBD1. The source is a woman aged 18-35 years in good health and CMV-seronegative. The sequenced material came from PBMCs. CDR3 in amino acids: CASSEAGWQGARETQYF. The CDR3 nucleotides read TGTGCCAGCAGTGAAGCGGGGTGGCAGGGGGCACGAGAGACCCAGTACTTC.